This is a list of T cell receptor beta chains from one sample in a study of CD8 T cells in ankylosing spondylitis. In TCRdb, the 5' RACE reads were re-called with MiXCR into one record per CDR3 protein. Of about 25,000 distinct CDR3 sequences listed, just over 2.5% are singletons. The source material was blood, either unsorted or a sorted T cell fraction (not recorded which). The origin of the receptors is a female donor with ankylosing spondylitis or in good health (not recorded which). CDR3s include the opening cysteine and the closing phenylalanine or tryptophan. The D gene is left open where the match is weak. Clone size is shown for a subset of rows, as once, few, many or a class of expanded clone.

size	J	D	V	DNA	CDR3
many	TRBJ2-7	NA	TRBV9	TGTGCCAGCAGCTTCTCCTACGAGCAGTACTTC	CASSFSYEQYF
medium-sized	TRBJ2-1	NA	TRBV9	TGTGCCAGCAGCCTGTACAATGAGCAGTTCTTC	CASSLYNEQFF
many	TRBJ2-5	NA	TRBV9	TGTGCCAGCAGCGGTTGGCGGGAGACCCAGTACTTC	CASSGWRETQYF
many	TRBJ2-3	NA	TRBV9	TGTGCCAGCAGCGTAGCTAACCAGGGTTTAAACGCAGATACGCAGTATTTT	CASSVANQGLNADTQYF
medium-sized	TRBJ2-5	NA	TRBV9	TGTGCCAGCAGCTTAAGATGGGGCCAAGAGACCCAGTACTTC	CASSLRWGQETQYF
NA	TRBJ2-3	TRBD1	TRBV9	TGTGCCAGCAGCGTAGAGACAGGGGGCAATACGCAGTATTTT	CASSVETGGNTQYF
many	TRBJ2-2	NA	TRBV9	TGTGCCAGCAGCCGCTTGACCCGCCCTTTAGAGGAGCTGTTTTTT	CASSRLTRPLEELFF
many	TRBJ1-1	NA	TRBV9	TGTGCCAGCAGCGTAGTGCTCGATTTAAACACTGAAGCTTTCTTT	CASSVVLDLNTEAFF
many	TRBJ2-7	NA	TRBV9	TGTGCCAGCAGCATACAAGGGGGCTCCTACGAGCAGTACTTC	CASSIQGGSYEQYF
many	TRBJ1-2	TRBD1	TRBV9	TGTGCCAGCAGCGTAGGGGGACAGATATACTATGGCTACACCTTC	CASSVGGQIYYGYTF
many	TRBJ2-7	TRBD2	TRBV9	TGTGCCAGCAGCGTAGACGGGGGGACTATCTACGAGCAGTACTTC	CASSVDGGTIYEQYF
many	TRBJ2-5	NA	TRBV9	TGTGCCAGCAGCTCCCGCCCCCCCGAGACCCAGTACTTC	CASSSRPPETQYF
many	TRBJ2-6	NA	TRBV9	TGTGCCAGCAGCCAAACCGCATCCTTTGGGGCCAACGTCCTGACTTTC	CASSQTASFGANVLTF
many	TRBJ2-5	TRBD2	TRBV9	TGTGCCAGCAGCGAATCAGCGGGGGTGGCGGTCCAGTACTTC	CASSESAGVAVQYF
many	TRBJ2-7	TRBD2	TRBV9	TGTGCCAGCAGCATCGGGGGACTAGCGGCCTACGAGCAGTACTTC	CASSIGGLAAYEQYF
many	TRBJ1-4	NA	TRBV9	TGTGCCAGCAGCTCTGGGGGTGAAAAACTGTTTTTT	CASSSGGEKLFF
many	TRBJ2-5	NA	TRBV27	TGTGCCAGCAGTTACCAAGAGACCCAGTACTTC	CASSYQETQYF
many	TRBJ2-7	TRBD1	TRBV9	TGTGCCAGCAGCGCCGGACAGGGTGGAGGCGAGCAGTACTTC	CASSAGQGGGEQYF
many	TRBJ2-1	TRBD2	TRBV25-1	TGTGCCAGCAGTGACCAAAAGGGACTAGCGGGTGTCCATGAGCAGTTCTTC	CASSDQKGLAGVHEQFF
many	TRBJ2-3	TRBD2	TRBV9	TGTGCCAGCAGCGTAGGGACTAGCGGGAGGGCCGTTCTCAACACAGATACGCAGTATTTT	CASSVGTSGRAVLNTDTQYF
many	TRBJ2-3	NA	TRBV23-1	TGCGCCAGCAGTCAACAATTAGGGCAGTCCCACACAGATACGCAGTATTTT	CASSQQLGQSHTDTQYF
medium-sized	TRBJ2-3	NA	TRBV9	TGTGCCAGCAGCGACCGGACCGGCACAGATACGCAGTATTTT	CASSDRTGTDTQYF
medium-sized	TRBJ2-1	TRBD2	TRBV9	TGTGCCAGCAGCGTAGCAGGCTATAGCGGGAGTACTTTCGCCTACAATGAGCAGTTCTTC	CASSVAGYSGSTFAYNEQFF
many	TRBJ2-2	TRBD2	TRBV9	TGTGCCAGCAGCGTAGGACTAGCGGGAGTCGCCGGGGAGCTGTTTTTT	CASSVGLAGVAGELFF
many	TRBJ2-2	TRBD2	TRBV9	TGTGCCAGCAGCCCCCCTCTAGCGGTTCAGGGGGAGCTGTTTTTT	CASSPPLAVQGELFF
many	TRBJ1-1	NA	TRBV19	TGTGCCAAAACAGGGCCAGAGGAGAACACTGAAGCTTTCTTT	CAKTGPEENTEAFF
many	TRBJ1-2	NA	TRBV9	TGTGCCAGCAGCGTAGATTACTATGGCTACACCTTC	CASSVDYYGYTF
many	TRBJ1-1	TRBD1	TRBV9	TGTGCCAGCAGCGCCACCGGGACAGCGAACACTGAAGCTTTCTTT	CASSATGTANTEAFF
many	TRBJ1-1	NA	TRBV9	TGTGCCAGCAGCGGGTACAGCAGGCCGAACACTGAAGCTTTCTTT	CASSGYSRPNTEAFF
many	TRBJ1-3	NA	TRBV9	TGTGCCAGCAGCGTAGCTCCACAGGCGATCTCTGGAAACACCATATATTTT	CASSVAPQAISGNTIYF
many	TRBJ2-5	NA	TRBV9	TGTGCCAGCAGCGCCCGACTCCAAGAGACCCAGTACTTC	CASSARLQETQYF
many	TRBJ2-1	TRBD2	TRBV9	TGTGCCAGCAGCGAGGGGCGGTTGGAAGCGGGGGGACCTTACAATGAGCAGTTCTTC	CASSEGRLEAGGPYNEQFF
many	TRBJ1-6	TRBD1	TRBV9	TGTGCCAGCAGCGTAGCGGGACAGAATTCACCCCTCCACTTT	CASSVAGQNSPLHF
many	TRBJ2-7	NA	TRBV9	TGTGCCAGCAGCGTTGGGACTTCGACCTACTACGAGCAGTACTTC	CASSVGTSTYYEQYF
many	TRBJ1-1	NA	TRBV9	TGTGCCAGCAGCGTAGTTGGAGAGTCTGAAGCTTTCTTT	CASSVVGESEAFF
medium-sized	TRBJ2-1	NA	TRBV9	TGTGCCAGCAGCGTAGGAATAAGTTCCCCCCACAATGAGCAGTTCTTC	CASSVGISSPHNEQFF
many	TRBJ1-1	NA	TRBV9	TGTGCCAGCAGCATGGGCCCATTCACTGAAGCTTTCTTT	CASSMGPFTEAFF
many	TRBJ2-7	TRBD1	TRBV9	TGTGCCAGCAGCGCCTCAGACAGGGGGGGGGTGCAGTACTTC	CASSASDRGGVQYF
many	TRBJ2-2	TRBD2	TRBV9	TGTGCCAGCAGCGTAGAAGGACTAGCGAACACCGGGGAGCTGTTTTTT	CASSVEGLANTGELFF
many	TRBJ2-1	NA	TRBV9	TGTGCCAGCAGCGTAGGCCCCGGGACCCAGAGCTCCTACAATGAGCAGTTCTTC	CASSVGPGTQSSYNEQFF
many	TRBJ1-4	TRBD1	TRBV9	TGTGCCAGCAGCCCAGGACAGGATATCGATGAAAAACTGTTTTTT	CASSPGQDIDEKLFF
many	TRBJ1-1	NA	TRBV9	TGTGCCAGCAGCGTAGCAGGGGTAGGCACTGAAGCTTTCTTT	CASSVAGVGTEAFF
medium-sized	TRBJ2-3	TRBD1	TRBV9	TGTGCCAGCAGCGTCCGGGACAGGGGCACAGATACGCAGTATTTT	CASSVRDRGTDTQYF
many	TRBJ2-6	NA	TRBV9	TGTGCCAGCAGCTTAGACCCGGGATCCTTATTGGGATCTGGGGCCAACGTCCTGACTTTC	CASSLDPGSLLGSGANVLTF
many	TRBJ2-7	NA	TRBV9	TGTGCCAGCAGCGTAGGAGGGGGGGCCCCGCCCCACGAGCAGTACTTC	CASSVGGGAPPHEQYF